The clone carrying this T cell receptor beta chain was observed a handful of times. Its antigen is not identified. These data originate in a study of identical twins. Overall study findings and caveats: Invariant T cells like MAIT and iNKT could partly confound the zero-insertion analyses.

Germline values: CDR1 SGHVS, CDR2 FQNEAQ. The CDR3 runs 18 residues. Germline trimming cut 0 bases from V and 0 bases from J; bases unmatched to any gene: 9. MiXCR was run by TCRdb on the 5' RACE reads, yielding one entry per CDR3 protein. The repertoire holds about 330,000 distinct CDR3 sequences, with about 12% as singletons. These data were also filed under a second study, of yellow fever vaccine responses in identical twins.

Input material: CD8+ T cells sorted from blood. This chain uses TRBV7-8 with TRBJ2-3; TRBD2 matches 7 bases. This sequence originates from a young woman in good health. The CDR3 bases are TGTGCCAGCAGCTTAGCGCTAAGACTAGCAGAAAGCACAGATACGCAGTATTTT. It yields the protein CASSLALRLAESTDTQYF.